This passage covers 17 T cell receptor beta chains from one sample sequenced in a study of T cell responses to AZD1222 COVID-19 vaccine. Profiling relied on immunoSEQ multiplex PCR, and the TCRdb table lists in-frame clones only, not all of them. This sample has some 150,000 clones, with around 90% found just once. Sequenced material: peripheral blood, taken 28 days after the second dose of the MenACWY control vaccine. These receptors came from an adult who received the MenACWY meningococcal vaccine as a control.

The chain recombines TRBV9 with TRBJ1-2, with 7 bases that match TRBD1. CDR1 SGDLS and CDR2 YYNGEE come from the germline V gene. V lost 4 bases, J lost 3 bases, and 9 bases stayed unmatched. The CDR3 loop spans 15 amino acids. CDR3: CASSTKTGPDYGYTF. CDR3 bases: TGTGCCAGCAGCACCAAGACAGGGCCCGACTATGGCTACACCTTC.

About this clone: Different DNA sequences within this sample yield the same CDR3. CDR3 loop: CASRDRGYEQYF. CDR3 nucleotides: TGTGCCAGCAGAGACAGGGGCTACGAGCAGTACTTC. The chain is built from TRBV2 and TRBJ2-7; 8 nucleotides align to TRBD1. CDR1 and CDR2 (germline): SNHLY, FYNNEI. The CDR3 is 12 amino acids. Germline trimming cut 6 bases from V and 3 bases from J; bases unmatched to any gene: 1.

The rearrangement links TRBV7-9 to TRBJ1-5; D is possibly TRBD1 (5 bases). The CDR3 is 15 residues long. The germline V and J ends were trimmed by 5 bases and 6 bases, with 17 bases remaining between them. Germline CDR1 SEHNR, CDR2 FQNEAQ (reference sequence). CDR3 region: CASSSGVGGVQPQHF. The CDR3 nucleotides read TGTGCCAGCAGCAGCGGGGTTGGGGGAGTTCAGCCCCAGCATTTT.

CDR3 amino acids: CASSLTGKETQYF. In DNA, the CDR3 is TGTGCCAGCAGCCTAACAGGGAAAGAGACCCAGTACTTC. The V and J genes are TRBV5-8 and TRBJ2-5; D may be TRBD1 (6 bases). From germline, CDR1 is SGHTS and CDR2 YDEGEE. The CDR3 length is 13 residues. The V and J ends lost 4 bases and 3 bases respectively, with 10 bases between them.

The rearrangement links TRBV2 to TRBJ2-5; the D gene is possibly TRBD1 (5 bases). The germline V and J ends were trimmed by 4 bases and 6 bases, with 15 bases remaining between them. This CDR3 has 14 residues. The V gene's germline CDR1 is SNHLY and CDR2 FYNNEI. CDR3 region: CASSVGEGVKTQYF. CDR3 bases: TGTGCCAGCAGTGTCGGCGAAGGGGTAAAGACCCAGTACTTC.

The chain uses TRBV6-2 or TRBV6-3 and TRBJ2-3; perhaps TRBD2 as D (5 bases). CDR1 is MNHEY and CDR2 is SVGEGT in the germline V gene. Trimming pared 6 bases from V and 0 bases from J, leaving 10 bases between. There are 14 residues in the CDR3. CDR3 coding DNA: TGTGCCAGCAGCGACTATCCTAGCACAGATACGCAGTATTTT. This codes for CASSDYPSTDTQYF.

This chain's CDR3 is CASSPGQPYNEQFF. CDR3 bases: TGCGCCAGCAGCCCAGGACAGCCATACAATGAGCAGTTCTTC. The gene calls are TRBV5-1 and TRBJ2-1, with D tentatively TRBD1 (6 bases). Germline lookup yields CDR1 SGHRS and CDR2 YFSETQ. CDR3 length: 14 residues. The V gene lost 4 bases and the J gene lost 4 bases, with 12 bases spanning the gap.

With regard to this clone: The junction departs from germline at one end; a sequencing error may be responsible. The chain combines TRBV7-9 with TRBJ1-1; 7 bases fit TRBD1. In germline, CDR1 is SEHNR, CDR2 FQNEAQ (reference sequence). This CDR3 region has 16 residues. CDR3 coding DNA: TGTGCCAGCAGCTTAGGGTCAGGGGGAGTGAATACTGAAGCTTTCTTT. It encodes CASSLGSGGVNTEAFF.

The rearrangement links TRBV12-5 to TRBJ2-1, with 7 bases matching TRBD1. Germline V gives CDR1 LGHNT, CDR2 FRNRAP. V lost 5 bases, J lost 5 bases, and 3 bases stayed unmatched. The CDR3 covers 13 residues. As DNA, the CDR3 is TGTGCTAGTGGTCCCACAGGGGACAATGAGCAGTTCTTC. It codes for CASGPTGDNEQFF.

V gene TRBV15 combines with J gene TRBJ2-6, with 10 bases that match TRBD1. The junction had 7 bases not matched to a gene; V was cut back by 8 bases and J by 3 bases. The length of the CDR3 is 16 residues. From germline, CDR1 is LNHNV and CDR2 YYDKDF (reference sequence). The CDR3 reads CATETGGAYGANVLTF. The CDR3 DNA is TGTGCCACCGAGACAGGGGGCGCATATGGGGCCAACGTCCTGACTTTC. Full variable domain (missing parts from reference TRBV15 and TRBJ2-6): DAMVIQNPRYQVTQFGKPVTLSCSQTLNHNVMYWYQQKSSQAPKLLFHYYDKDFNNEADTPDNFQSRRPNTSFCFLDIRSPGLGDTAMYLCATETGGAYGANVLTFGAGSRLTVL.

This chain uses TRBV28 with TRBJ2-3, with 11 bases matching TRBD2. Trimming took 5 bases from V and 6 from J; bases not matched to a gene: 7. The CDR3 length is 15 residues. Germline values: CDR1 MDHEN, CDR2 SYDVKM. The CDR3 DNA is TGTGCCAGCAGTGGTAGCGGGGGGGCCGGGGATACGCAGTATTTT. It yields the protein CASSGSGGAGDTQYF.

The chain is built from TRBV28 and TRBJ2-7; D gene unclear. Germline lookup yields CDR1 MDHEN and CDR2 SYDVKM. V lost 3 bases and J lost 4, with 16 bases in between. The CDR3 runs to 15 residues. CDR3 loop: CASSFGKGWGYEQYF. The CDR3 bases are TGTGCCAGCAGTTTTGGGAAGGGTTGGGGATACGAGCAGTACTTC.

This clone was seen ten or more times. The J gene is TRBJ2-7, the V gene TRBV4-3, with D possibly TRBD2 on 5 matching bases. This CDR3 comprises 15 residues. Germline V gene sequence: CDR1 LGHNA, CDR2 YSLEER. Trimming left V 5 bases short and J 0 bases short, with 14 bases between. The CDR3 region has the DNA TGCGCCAGCAGCTCCCGAGCGGAGAGCTCCTACGAGCAGTACTTC. Amino acids: CASSSRAESSYEQYF.

CDR3 loop: CASSLGIRNNEQFF. The CDR3 DNA reads TGTGCCAGCAGCTTAGGTATTCGGAACAATGAGCAGTTCTTC. This chain uses TRBV7-6 with TRBJ2-1; D uncertain. Trimming took 1 base from V and 5 from J, leaving 9 bases between them. The CDR3 extends over 14 amino acids. From germline, CDR1 is SGHVS and CDR2 FNYEAQ.

The V gene is TRBV6-1, the J gene TRBJ1-3, with D perhaps matching TRBD1 (5 bases). Germline V lookup: CDR1 MNHNS, CDR2 SASEGT. The CDR3 is 16 amino acids. The ends were cut back, 4 bases at V and 2 bases at J, with 15 bases in the middle. This chain's CDR3 is CASSVFQGVAGNTIYF. CDR3 sequence (DNA): TGTGCCAGCAGTGTATTTCAGGGCGTTGCTGGAAACACCATATATTTT.

This chain uses TRBV4-2 with TRBJ2-2; D possibly corresponds to TRBD1 (7 bases). V was cut by 0 bases and J by 3 bases, with 11 bases left in between. In germline, CDR1 is LGHNA, CDR2 YNFKEQ. The CDR3 contains 16 residues. CDR3 amino acids: CASSQERGQYTGELFF. The CDR3, as DNA: TGTGCCAGCAGCCAAGAGCGGGGACAGTACACCGGGGAGCTGTTTTTT.

This chain links TRBV18 with TRBJ1-3; 8 bases agree with TRBD1. CDR1 is KGHSH and CDR2 is LQKENI in the germline V gene. V lost 6 bases and J lost 0; bases outside the gene matches: 4. The CDR3 is 15 amino acids. CDR3 sequence (DNA): TGTGCCAGCTCGGATGGGACAGGCTCTGGAAACACCATATATTTT. It codes for CASSDGTGSGNTIYF.